Listed below are T cell receptor beta chains from one sample, sequenced in a study of T cells in Graves' hyperthyroidism and ophthalmopathy. TCRdb passed the multiplex PCR reads through MiXCR, listing each CDR3 protein once. The profile shows about 260,000 distinct CDR3 sequences, 22% of them singletons. The sample was blood. These receptors were obtained from a man younger than 45 with Graves' ophthalmopathy. Each CDR3 is given with its conserved first and last residue. The order of the fields is J gene, clone size, D gene, V gene, CDR3 protein, CDR3 DNA. A D gene is named only where the DNA matches it firmly. Only part of the rows carry a size: once, few, many, or a class if the clone is expanded.

TRBJ1-1	.	.	TRBV25-1	CASSTRVGEAFF	TGTGCCAGCAGTACGCGGGTCGGTGAAGCTTTCTTT
TRBJ2-7	many	.	TRBV28	CASNPPYSEQYF	TGTGCCAGCAATCCTCCCTATTCCGAGCAGTACTTC
TRBJ1-2	many	TRBD1	TRBV5-1	CASSLDRGGYGYTF	TGCGCCAGCAGCTTGGACAGGGGAGGCTATGGCTACACCTTC
TRBJ1-2	few	TRBD1	TRBV3-1	CASSHRTGGIYGYTF	TGTGCCAGCAGCCACCGGACAGGGGGCATCTATGGCTACACCTTC
TRBJ2-2	.	.	TRBV11-1	CASSLGDRLNTGELFF	TGTGCCAGCAGCTTGGGTGACCGGCTGAACACCGGGGAGCTGTTTTTT
TRBJ2-1	many	.	TRBV18	CASSPAHLGDEQFF	TGTGCCAGCTCACCCGCCCACCTAGGCGATGAGCAGTTCTTC
TRBJ2-1	many	.	TRBV12-5	CASGAGTANYNEQFF	TGTGCTAGTGGGGCCGGGACCGCAAACTACAATGAGCAGTTCTTC
TRBJ2-5	few	TRBD2	TRBV11-2	CASSFILAGMMGQETQYF	TGTGCCAGCAGCTTTATACTAGCGGGAATGATGGGTCAAGAGACCCAGTACTTC
TRBJ2-3	few	.	TRBV4-1	CASSHSTSFGTDTQYF	TGCGCCAGCAGCCATTCGACTAGTTTTGGGACAGATACGCAGTATTTT
TRBJ2-1	few	TRBD2	TRBV10-1	CASSESGRGNNEQFF	TGCGCCAGCAGTGAGTCCGGGCGGGGGAACAATGAGCAGTTCTTC
TRBJ2-5	.	.	TRBV28	CASTGTSLTETQYF	TGTGCCAGCACCGGGACATCATTAACGGAGACCCAGTACTTC
TRBJ1-1	.	.	TRBV6-5	CASSYQGFTEAFF	TGTGCCAGCAGTTACCAGGGTTTCACTGAAGCTTTCTTT
TRBJ2-7	many	.	TRBV11-3	CASSLRGLARDYEQYF	TGTGCCAGCAGCCTTCGGGGCCTAGCGCGAGACTACGAGCAGTACTTC
TRBJ2-7	.	.	TRBV28	CASSSPHGSYEQYF	TGTGCCAGCAGTTCCCCCCACGGGAGCTACGAGCAGTACTTC
TRBJ1-6	.	.	TRBV11-3	CASSPFRSRGSPLHF	TGTGCCAGCAGCCCGTTCAGATCCAGGGGTTCACCCCTCCACTTT
TRBJ1-4	.	.	TRBV7-9	CASSLEGGGTNEKLFF	TGTGCCAGCAGCTTAGAAGGAGGCGGAACTAATGAAAAACTGTTTTTT